The 11 T cell receptor beta chains listed next were all sequenced from one sample in a study of T cells after posttransplantation cyclophosphamide. Some clones are missing from TCRdb's copy, which holds only in-frame ones; the method was immunoSEQ multiplex PCR. In the table there are approximately 45,000 clones, about 90% of which are singletons. The sample comprised PBMCs. The receptors were sampled from a woman aged 50 to 60 in good health and a related stem cell transplant donor.

The chain combines TRBV5-4 with TRBJ2-5; D not certain. Germline V lookup: CDR1 SGHNT, CDR2 YYREEE (reference sequence). The CDR3 totals 14 residues. Trimming took off 4 bases at V and 4 bases at J, with 14 bases between the two ends. For the CDR3, the DNA is TGTGCCAGCAGCCCCCCTCTGTCAGGAGAGACCCAGTACTTC. Residues: CASSPPLSGETQYF.

The rearrangement uses TRBV7-2 and TRBJ2-6, with TRBD2 as a possible D gene (5 bases). Looked up from germline, CDR1 is SGHTA and CDR2 is FQGNSA. V was cut by 1 base and J by 3 bases, with 10 bases left in between. This CDR3 is built from 16 residues. CDR3 bases: TGTGCCAGCAGCTTAGGGGGAGCAGGTGGGGCCAACGTCCTGACTTTC. Translated, it gives CASSLGGAGGANVLTF.

The chain employs TRBV9 and TRBJ2-7, with 7 bases aligning to TRBD1. Trimming removed 0 bases from V and 3 bases from J; junction bases left unmatched: 3. The V gene's germline CDR1 is SGDLS and CDR2 YYNGEE. The CDR3 runs to 14 residues. CDR3 in amino acids: CASSVVGGHYEQYF. CDR3 nucleotide sequence: TGTGCCAGCAGCGTAGTAGGGGGCCACTACGAGCAGTACTTC.

The rearrangement uses TRBV28 and TRBJ2-3; 10 bases are a match to TRBD1. V lost 3 bases and J lost 4; bases outside the gene matches: 4. Per germline, CDR1 MDHEN and CDR2 SYDVKM. The CDR3 has 15 amino acids. As DNA, the CDR3 is TGTGCCAGCAGTTTCCGGGACAGGGGTGCAGATACGCAGTATTTT. It encodes CASSFRDRGADTQYF.

The sample holds a few counts of this clone. The chain couples TRBV7-9 to TRBJ2-7, with 11 positions matching TRBD1. The ends lost 5 bases at V and 3 bases at J; junction bases unmatched: 6. Germline CDR1 SEHNR, CDR2 FQNEAQ (reference sequence). The CDR3 consists of 15 residues. The CDR3 DNA reads TGTGCCAGCAGCACCTCCGGGACAGGGGGCTACGAGCAGTACTTC. Protein product: CASSTSGTGGYEQYF. Based on the CDR3 plus reference TRBV7-9 and TRBJ2-7, the full variable domain is DTGVSQNPRHKITKRGQNVTFRCDPISEHNRLYWYRQTLGQGPEFLTYFQNEAQLEKSRLLSDRFSAERPKGSFSTLEIQRTEQGDSAMYLCASSTSGTGGYEQYFGPGTRLTVT.

The chain recombines TRBV4-1 with TRBJ2-5, with 13 bases lining up with TRBD2. V lost 4 bases, J lost 5 bases, and 4 bases stayed unmatched. The CDR3 extends over 15 amino acids. Germline assignment: CDR1 MGHRA and CDR2 YSYEKL. CDR3: CASSPLAGGGETQYF. The CDR3 nucleotides are TGCGCCAGCAGCCCACTAGCGGGAGGGGGTGAGACCCAGTACTTC.

V and J are TRBV9 and TRBJ2-7; 15 nucleotides match TRBD2. With V trimmed by 3 bases and J by 4 bases, 2 bases remained unmatched. CDR1 SGDLS and CDR2 YYNGEE come from the germline V gene. The length of the CDR3 is 15 residues. CDR3 residues: CASSAGTSGRYEQYF. The CDR3 nucleotides are TGTGCCAGCAGCGCTGGGACTAGCGGGAGGTACGAGCAGTACTTC.

The chain employs TRBV27 and TRBJ1-2; tentatively, D is TRBD1 (5 bases). Germline CDR1 MNHEY, CDR2 SMNVEV (reference sequence). This CDR3 comprises 12 residues. The V end lost 10 bases, the J end lost 0 bases, and 9 bases lay between the germline ends. This chain's CDR3 is CATRGTNYGYTF. CDR3 bases: TGTGCCACCCGGGGGACTAACTATGGCTACACCTTC.

The chain is built from TRBV5-6 and TRBJ2-7, with D maybe TRBD2 (6 bases). Germline V gives CDR1 SGHDT, CDR2 YYEEEE. V gave up 0 bases and J gave up 2 bases, with 15 bases separating them. The CDR3 totals 16 residues. CDR3 residues: CASSLAGGARAYEQYF. Written as DNA, the CDR3 is TGTGCCAGCAGCTTGGCCGGAGGGGCCAGGGCCTACGAGCAGTACTTC.

The chain combines TRBV19 with TRBJ1-1; a possible D gene is TRBD1 (5 bases). Trimming took 5 bases from V and 4 from J, leaving 14 bases between them. CDR3 length: 14 residues. Germline V gene data show CDR1 as LNHDA and CDR2 as SQIVND (reference sequence). Here the CDR3 DNA reads TGTGCCAGTAGTTCCGGCGGGGGTACCACTGAAGCTTTCTTT. It specifies CASSSGGGTTEAFF.

The chain combines TRBV18 with TRBJ2-7; D is perhaps TRBD1 (6 bases). Germline V gene lookup returns CDR1 KGHSH and CDR2 LQKENI. The CDR3 loop spans 15 amino acids. The V end was cut by 2 bases, the J end by 0 bases, with 11 bases between. The CDR3 coding sequence is TGTGCCAGCTCACCAGGGGCAGGGGCCTCCTACGAGCAGTACTTC. Amino acids: CASSPGAGASYEQYF. Drawing the rest from reference TRBV18 and TRBJ2-7, the complete variable domain is NAGVMQNPRHLVRRRGQEARLRCSPMKGHSHVYWYRQLPEEGLKFMVYLQKENIIDESGMPKERFSAEFPKEGPSILRIQQVVRGDSAAYFCASSPGAGASYEQYFGPGTRLTVT.